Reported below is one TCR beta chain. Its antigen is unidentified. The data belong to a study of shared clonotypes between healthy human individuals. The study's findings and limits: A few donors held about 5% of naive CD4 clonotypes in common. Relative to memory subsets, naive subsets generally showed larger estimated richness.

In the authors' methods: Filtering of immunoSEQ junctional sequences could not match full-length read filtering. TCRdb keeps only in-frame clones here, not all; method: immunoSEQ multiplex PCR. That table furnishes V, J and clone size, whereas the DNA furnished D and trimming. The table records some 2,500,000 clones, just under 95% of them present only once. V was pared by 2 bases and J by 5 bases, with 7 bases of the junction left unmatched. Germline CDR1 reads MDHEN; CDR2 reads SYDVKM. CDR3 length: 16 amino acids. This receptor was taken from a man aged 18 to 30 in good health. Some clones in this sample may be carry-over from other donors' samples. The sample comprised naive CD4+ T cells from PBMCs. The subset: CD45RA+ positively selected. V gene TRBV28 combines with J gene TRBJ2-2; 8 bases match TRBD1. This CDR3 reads CASSLRGQGGTGELFF. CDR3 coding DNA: TGTGCCAGCAGTTTAAGAGGACAGGGCGGGACCGGGGAGCTGTTTTTT.